Below are 27 T cell receptor beta chains sequenced from a single sample in a study of T-cell reconstitution after alpha-beta-depleted transplantation in children. A TCRbeta library incorporating unique molecular identifiers was prepared. TCRdb ran MiXCR on the PCR reads and lists one entry per CDR3 protein. The data contain fewer than 1 million distinct CDR3 sequences, 16% of them seen just once; the ten biggest clones take up about 4.6%. The sample consisted of PBMCs, mostly from graft donor cells, taken 360 days after TCRalphabeta/CD19-depleted stem cell transplant. The receptors originated from a male patient younger than 18 who had a stem cell transplant for acute lymphoblastic leukemia, so the T cells may come from the graft donor.

In this sample, this clonotype turned up many times. V and J are TRBV5-1 and TRBJ2-7; either TRBD1 or TRBD2 may fit D (5 bases each). This CDR3 region has 14 residues. Looked up from germline, CDR1 is SGHRS and CDR2 is YFSETQ. Trimming removed 3 bases at V and 4 bases at J, with 14 bases between. The CDR3 region is CASSSRDLSYEQYF. CDR3 bases: TGCGCCAGCAGCTCCCGGGACCTTTCTTACGAGCAGTACTTC.

The chain uses TRBV12-3 or TRBV12-4 and TRBJ2-7, with 8 bases aligning to TRBD2. V shed 6 bases, J shed 5 bases, and the junction held 15 bases outside the gene matches. The CDR3 contains 16 residues. The CDR3 DNA reads TGTGCCAGCAGCGTCCGCCTTAGCGGGGACTACCACGAGCAGTACTTC. Protein sequence: CASSVRLSGDYHEQYF.

This sequence joins TRBV5-1 and TRBJ1-4, with 8 positions matching TRBD1. CDR3 length: 18 residues. Germline V gene data show CDR1 as SGHRS and CDR2 as YFSETQ. V lost 4 bases, J lost 0 bases, and 11 bases stayed unmatched. This chain's CDR3 is CASSPRDRMASTNEKLFF. In DNA, the CDR3 is TGCGCCAGCAGCCCAAGGGACAGGATGGCGTCAACTAATGAAAAACTGTTTTTT. The full variable domain, with the rest looked up from reference TRBV5-1 and TRBJ1-4, is KAGVTQTPRYLIKTRGQQVTLSCSPISGHRSVSWYQQTPGQGLQFLFEYFSETQRNKGNFPGRFSGRQFSNSRSEMNVSTLELGDSALYLCASSPRDRMASTNEKLFFGSGTQLSVL.

This clonotype was counted a few times. The chain couples TRBV7-6 to TRBJ2-7; D possibly corresponds to TRBD2 (6 bases). This CDR3 is 15 amino acids long. The germline CDR1 and CDR2 sequences are SGHVS and FNYEAQ. V lost 1 base, J lost 1 base, and 11 bases lay in between. Here the CDR3 reads CASSLEVEGSYEQYF. Written as DNA, the CDR3 is TGTGCCAGCAGCTTAGAAGTGGAGGGGTCCTACGAGCAGTACTTC.

This clonotype was seen a handful of times. V usage is TRBV5-1 and J usage is TRBJ2-1, with TRBD2 identical over 12 bases. CDR3 length: 16 amino acids. Germline V CDR1 and CDR2: SGHRS, YFSETQ. Losses at the gene ends were 6 bases for V and 0 bases for J; bases not matched to a gene: 4. The CDR3: CASIKTSGSSYNEQFF. In nucleotides, the CDR3 is TGCGCCAGCATCAAGACTAGCGGGAGCTCCTACAATGAGCAGTTCTTC. Complete variable domain (other parts from reference TRBV5-1 and TRBJ2-1): KAGVTQTPRYLIKTRGQQVTLSCSPISGHRSVSWYQQTPGQGLQFLFEYFSETQRNKGNFPGRFSGRQFSNSRSEMNVSTLELGDSALYLCASIKTSGSSYNEQFFGPGTRLTVL.

This clonotype was observed many times. The rearrangement links TRBV29-1 to TRBJ2-1; 10 bases align to TRBD2. Germline V gene data show CDR1 as SQVTM and CDR2 as ANQGSEA. This CDR3 is built from 16 residues. V dropped 5 bases and J dropped 8; count of bases not matched to a gene: 15. CDR3 sequence (DNA): TGCAGCGTTCCACGGGCAGCTAGCGGGAGAGTCGATGAGCAGTTCTTC. It codes for CSVPRAASGRVDEQFF.

The rearrangement joins TRBV3-1 to TRBJ2-7; TRBD1 aligns across 12 bases. J gave up 6 bases and V 6 bases, and 6 bases lay outside the gene matches. There are 14 residues in the CDR3. The germline gives CDR1 LGHDT, CDR2 YNNKEL (reference sequence). In nucleotides, the CDR3 is TGTGCCAGCAGGCCCGGGACAGGGGGCTTCGAGCAGTACTTC. Amino acid sequence: CASRPGTGGFEQYF.

J is TRBJ2-1 and V is TRBV6-2 or TRBV6-3; D might be TRBD2 (6 bases). CDR1 and CDR2 (germline): MNHEY, SVGEGT. Trimming shortened V by 6 bases and J by 6 bases, and 18 bases separated the two germline ends. CDR3 length: 15 amino acids. The chain's CDR3 is CASSDWRGLGNEQFF. The CDR3 DNA sequence: TGTGCCAGCAGCGATTGGAGGGGACTCGGCAATGAGCAGTTCTTC.

This clonotype appeared a single time. V is TRBV25-1 and J is TRBJ1-6; possible D gene TRBD1, 5 bases. The CDR3 is 15 residues long. The germline V and J ends were trimmed by 1 base and 16 bases, with 20 bases remaining between them. Germline V lookup: CDR1 MGHDK, CDR2 SYGVNS. CDR3: CASSELGVDRTTLHF. CDR3 nucleotide sequence: TGTGCCAGCAGTGAATTAGGTGTGGATAGGACAACACTCCACTTT.

The chain joins TRBV5-1 to TRBJ2-7; the match to TRBD1 covers 8 bases. The CDR3 runs to 13 residues. With V trimmed by 5 bases and J by 5 bases, 6 bases remained unmatched. Germline CDR1 SGHRS, CDR2 YFSETQ. Here the CDR3 reads CASSWTGIDEQYF. The CDR3, as DNA: TGCGCCAGCAGTTGGACAGGGATCGACGAGCAGTACTTC.

This clonotype turned up a few times. The chain combines TRBV18 with TRBJ1-4; D possibly corresponds to TRBD1 (5 bases). Trimming left V 4 bases short and J 10 bases short, with 22 bases between. From germline, CDR1 is KGHSH and CDR2 LQKENI. The CDR3 is 16 residues long. CDR3 sequence reads: CASSQGQTDQSGKLFF. CDR3 sequence (DNA): TGTGCCAGCTCACAGGGGCAGACAGACCAATCAGGAAAACTGTTTTTT.

This clonotype was recorded a few times. This chain joins TRBV12-3 or TRBV12-4 and TRBJ2-1; 9 nucleotides agree with TRBD1. The trim removed 0 bases at V and 7 bases at J, leaving 10 bases unmatched. This CDR3 spans 17 amino acids. The chain's CDR3 is CASSLARNRGRGNEQFF. CDR3 nucleotide sequence: TGTGCCAGCAGTTTAGCTCGGAACAGGGGGCGAGGGAATGAGCAGTTCTTC.

Only a few counts were recorded for this clonotype. The chain recombines TRBV24-1 with TRBJ1-5; D call uncertain. The CDR3 is 14 residues long. From germline, CDR1 is KGHDR and CDR2 SFDVKD. Deletions cut 4 bases from V and 2 bases from J, with 8 bases between. The chain's CDR3 is CATSDARGNQPQHF. The CDR3 coding sequence is TGTGCCACCAGTGACGCGAGGGGCAATCAGCCCCAGCATTTT.

This chain links TRBV3-1 with TRBJ2-1; TRBD1 might be the D (5 bases). Germline V gives CDR1 LGHDT, CDR2 YNNKEL (reference sequence). The CDR3 sequence is 14 residues long. Trimming left V 3 bases short and J 15 bases short, with 21 bases between. CDR3 region: CASSQKGADGIGFF. In DNA form, the CDR3 reads TGTGCCAGCAGCCAGAAAGGGGCCGACGGTATCGGGTTCTTC.

Ten or more counts support this clonotype. The chain joins TRBV18 to TRBJ2-7; D possibly uses TRBD1 or TRBD2 (5 bases each). Trimming took 2 bases from V and 0 from J, leaving 8 bases between them. The CDR3 totals 14 residues. Germline values: CDR1 KGHSH, CDR2 LQKENI. Here the CDR3 reads CASSPWDDSYEQYF. The CDR3 bases are TGTGCCAGCTCACCATGGGACGACTCCTACGAGCAGTACTTC.

This clonotype was detected a few times. This chain joins TRBV29-1 and TRBJ1-2, with D possibly TRBD1 on 6 matching bases. Trimming shortened V by 4 bases and J by 0 bases, and 21 bases separated the two germline ends. Germline CDR1 and CDR2: SQVTM and ANQGSEA. The CDR3 extends over 17 amino acids. CDR3 bases: TGCAGCGTTGTTGGGGGTGCAGGGGTCGGATCTAACTATGGCTACACCTTC. As protein: CSVVGGAGVGSNYGYTF.

V gene TRBV20-1 combines with J gene TRBJ1-2; 7 positions match TRBD1. The CDR3 spans 12 residues. The germline V gene encodes CDR1 DFQATT and CDR2 SNEGSKA (reference sequence). CDR3 sequence reads: CRDRDSRDGYTF. The CDR3 nucleotides are TGCAGAGACAGGGACAGTAGGGATGGCTACACCTTC.

This clonotype appeared a few times. This chain connects TRBV25-1 to TRBJ1-1; 8 bases match TRBD1. Unmatched junction bases numbered 4, after V lost 6 bases and J lost 1 base. This CDR3 comprises 14 residues. Germline lookup yields CDR1 MGHDK and CDR2 SYGVNS. The chain's CDR3 is CASSQQGGNTEAFF. The CDR3 nucleotides read TGTGCCAGCAGCCAACAGGGGGGGAACACTGAAGCTTTCTTT.

This clonotype showed up many times. This rearrangement joins TRBV20-1 to TRBJ2-7; TRBD1 aligns across 7 bases. Germline V gives CDR1 DFQATT, CDR2 SNEGSKA (reference sequence). CDR3 size: 14 residues. Trimming took 5 bases from V and 2 from J; bases not matched to a gene: 9. As DNA, the CDR3 is TGCAGTGCTGAGGATGGGCAGGGGGCCTACGAGCAGTACTTC. Translated: CSAEDGQGAYEQYF.

This clonotype was seen more than once but under ten times. This chain joins TRBV5-1 and TRBJ2-1; D ambiguous. Trimming took 4 bases from V and 3 from J, leaving 17 bases between them. Germline assignment: CDR1 SGHRS and CDR2 YFSETQ. CDR3 size: 16 residues. The CDR3 loop is CASSDFVYPGYNEQFF. CDR3 DNA: TGCGCCAGCAGCGATTTCGTATATCCGGGCTACAATGAGCAGTTCTTC.

The gene calls are TRBV20-1 and TRBJ2-3, with D maybe TRBD1 (5 bases). CDR3 length equals 12 residues. V shed 6 bases and J shed 6 bases, with 13 bases lying between them. Germline CDR1 reads DFQATT; CDR2 reads SNEGSKA (reference sequence). The CDR3 here is CSASRNRDTQYF. DNA of the CDR3: TGCAGTGCCTCCCGAAACAGGGATACGCAGTATTTT.

This clonotype appeared a few times. V gene TRBV5-1 combines with J gene TRBJ2-7; D is possibly TRBD1 (5 bases). From germline, CDR1 is SGHRS and CDR2 YFSETQ. The length of the CDR3 is 14 residues. V was clipped by 2 bases and J by 2 bases, with 11 bases between them. CDR3 amino acids: CASSFKWGTYEQYF. DNA for the CDR3: TGCGCCAGCAGCTTCAAATGGGGCACCTACGAGCAGTACTTC.

The sample holds many counts of this clonotype. CDR3 coding DNA: TGCAGTGCTAGAGGCGTGGGACAGAGACTCAACACTGAAGCTTTCTTT. Translating gives CSARGVGQRLNTEAFF. The rearrangement uses TRBV20-1 and TRBJ1-1; 7 bases line up with TRBD1. With 1 base clipped from V and 2 bases from J, the junction kept 10 bases outside the gene matches. CDR3 length: 16 amino acids. Per the germline V gene, CDR1 is DFQATT and CDR2 is SNEGSKA (reference sequence).

This clonotype was found a few times. V is TRBV7-2 and J is TRBJ2-1; D ambiguous. The CDR3 extends over 15 amino acids. Germline assignment: CDR1 SGHTA and CDR2 FQGNSA. Trimming pared 3 bases from V and 3 bases from J, leaving 12 bases between. The CDR3 DNA is TGTGCCAGCAGCTTGACCGGGCTAGTCTACAATGAGCAGTTCTTC. Protein product: CASSLTGLVYNEQFF.

In this sample, this clonotype turned up many times. J is TRBJ1-5 and V is TRBV12-3 or TRBV12-4, with D perhaps TRBD1 (5 bases). CDR3 length: 15 residues. Trimming cost V 5 bases and J 0 bases, with 11 bases left between them. The CDR3 coding sequence is TGTGCCAGCAGTGCCAGGGTTTATAGCAATCAGCCCCAGCATTTT. Protein: CASSARVYSNQPQHF.

This sequence joins TRBV15 and TRBJ1-1; D unclear. Trimming stripped 5 bases from V and 0 bases from J, with 10 bases between. CDR1 is LNHNV and CDR2 is YYDKDF in the germline V gene (reference sequence). The CDR3 length is 14 residues. In DNA form, the CDR3 reads TGTGCCACCAGCCCCCAGTTATTGAACACTGAAGCTTTCTTT. Its translation is CATSPQLLNTEAFF.

This clonotype turned up a few times. Mismatch with germline at one junction end may stem from a read error. The chain employs TRBV20-1 and TRBJ2-7; possibly TRBD2 for D (5 bases). There are 12 residues in the CDR3. Germline loops: CDR1 DFQATT, CDR2 SNEGSKA (reference sequence). This CDR3 is CSALGSSDEQYF. CDR3 sequence (DNA): TGCAGTGCTCTGGGGAGCTCCGACGAGCAGTACTTC.